A single sample gave rise to the 18 T cell receptor beta chains below, sequenced in a study of circulating and synovial CD4+ cells in juvenile arthritis. Some clones are missing from TCRdb's copy, which holds only in-frame ones; the method was immunoSEQ multiplex PCR. The profile covers over 30,000 clones, with roughly 96% appearing a single time and around 0.15% taken by the ten largest. Sequencing was done on a sample of CD4+ T cells from blood. These receptors came from a human donor with juvenile idiopathic arthritis.

The chain couples TRBV30 to TRBJ2-7; perhaps TRBD1 as D (5 bases). V lost 2 bases and J 2 bases, leaving 16 bases between the germline ends. The CDR3 is made up of 15 amino acids. Germline CDR1 and CDR2: GTSNPN and SVGIG (reference sequence). CDR3 sequence: CAWSRRPGPPYEQYF. The CDR3 DNA follows: TGTGCCTGGAGTCGAAGGCCAGGGCCTCCCTACGAGCAGTACTTC.

The chain couples TRBV2 to TRBJ2-7; weak D call: TRBD2 (5 bases). Germline assignment: CDR1 SNHLY and CDR2 FYNNEI. V dropped 2 bases and J dropped 13 bases, with 15 bases sitting between them. The CDR3 covers 12 residues. As DNA, the CDR3 is TGTGCCAGCAGTGAAAGGGCAGGACTTACCTACTTC. It translates to CASSERAGLTYF.

The chain uses TRBV5-4 and TRBJ1-1; the match to TRBD1 covers 8 bases. V lost 7 bases and J lost 1; bases outside the gene matches: 9. The CDR3 is 15 residues long. The germline V gene encodes CDR1 SGHNT and CDR2 YYREEE (reference sequence). The CDR3 DNA sequence: TGTGCCAGCCGCCCGAATACAGGGGGGAACACTGAAGCTTTCTTT. It specifies CASRPNTGGNTEAFF.

The chain combines TRBV11-2 with TRBJ1-2; TRBD1 matches 8 bases. The CDR3 totals 14 residues. The germline gives CDR1 SGHAT, CDR2 FQNNGV. The junction had 6 bases not matched to a gene; V was cut back by 5 bases and J by 4 bases. The CDR3 spells CASSPGTGGYGYTF. The CDR3, as DNA: TGTGCCAGCAGCCCAGGGACAGGAGGCTATGGCTACACCTTC. Looking up the rest from reference TRBV11-2 and TRBJ1-2 gives the full variable domain: EAGVAQSPRYKIIEKRQSVAFWCNPISGHATLYWYQQILGQGPKLLIQFQNNGVVDDSQLPKDRFSAERLKGVDSTLKIQPAKLEDSAVYLCASSPGTGGYGYTFGSGTRLTVV.

The genes are TRBV10-3 and TRBJ2-7; possible D gene TRBD2, 6 bases. From germline, CDR1 is ENHRY and CDR2 SYGVKD. CDR3 length: 13 amino acids. Trimming removed 6 bases from V and 1 base from J, with 10 bases in between. The CDR3: CAISGGESYEQYF. The CDR3 DNA sequence: TGTGCCATCAGCGGAGGGGAGTCCTACGAGCAGTACTTC.

This sequence joins TRBV28 and TRBJ1-5; 9 bases are a match to TRBD1. Germline values: CDR1 MDHEN, CDR2 SYDVKM. The length of the CDR3 is 16 residues. The V and J ends lost 3 bases and 6 bases, in that order; junction bases with no gene match: 9. DNA of the CDR3: TGTGCCAGCAGTTTCAAAATCCGGGACAGGGTTCAGCCCCAGCATTTT. Its protein is CASSFKIRDRVQPQHF.

This clone appeared a single time. This sequence joins TRBV4-3 and TRBJ1-1, with D unresolved. The CDR3 is 15 amino acids. Germline V CDR1 and CDR2: LGHNA, YSLEER. The V gene lost 0 bases and the J gene lost 0 bases, with 8 bases spanning the gap. The CDR3 DNA reads as TGCGCCAGCAGCCAAGAGAGGGCAGTGAACACTGAAGCTTTCTTT. It codes for CASSQERAVNTEAFF.

This clone was counted a single time. The V gene is TRBV7-2, the J gene TRBJ2-5; D is ambiguous. Germline CDR1 is SGHTA and CDR2 is FQGNSA. Trimming cost V 5 bases and J 1 base, with 11 bases left between them. The CDR3 length is 14 residues. This CDR3 reads CASSPQQIQETQYF. In nucleotides, the CDR3 is TGTGCCAGCAGCCCGCAACAGATCCAAGAGACCCAGTACTTC.

J is TRBJ2-7 and V is TRBV2; the match to TRBD2 covers 12 bases. CDR1 and CDR2 from the germline V gene are SNHLY and FYNNEI. Trimming removed 8 bases from V and 6 bases from J; junction bases left unmatched: 8. The CDR3 length is 14 residues. The CDR3 sequence is CASQTGLAGSEQYF. CDR3 bases: TGTGCCAGCCAGACCGGACTAGCGGGGAGCGAGCAGTACTTC.

The gene calls are TRBV28 and TRBJ2-7; possibly TRBD1 for D (6 bases). Germline CDR1 MDHEN, CDR2 SYDVKM. CDR3 length equals 16 residues. V gave up 3 bases and J gave up 0 bases, with 15 bases separating them. In DNA, the CDR3 is TGTGCCAGCAGTTTGTCTTACAGGGACCCCTCCTACGAGCAGTACTTC. Its translation is CASSLSYRDPSYEQYF.

This chain joins TRBV6-5 and TRBJ1-3, with D uncertain. V was shortened by 7 bases and J by 2 bases, with 9 bases between the two germline ends. CDR3 length: 13 residues. Germline CDR1 MNHEY, CDR2 SVGAGI. CDR3 protein: CASTGIPGNTIYF. The CDR3 region has the DNA TGTGCCAGCACCGGGATACCTGGAAACACCATATATTTT.

The CDR3: CASSLGEGSYTF. The CDR3, as DNA: TGTGCCAGCAGCTTAGGGGAGGGAAGTTACACCTTC. The genes are TRBV7-3 and TRBJ1-2, with D hard to call. CDR1 is SGHTA, CDR2 FQGTGA, per germline. V lost 2 bases and J lost 11, with 12 bases in between. CDR3 length: 12 amino acids. The full variable domain, with the rest looked up from reference TRBV7-3 and TRBJ1-2, is GAGVSQTPSNKVTEKGKYVELRCDPISGHTALYWYRQSLGQGPEFLIYFQGTGAADDSGLPNDRFFAVRPEGSVSTLKIQRTERGDSAVYLCASSLGEGSYTFGSGTRLTVV.

The rearrangement joins TRBV7-9 to TRBJ2-3; 8 bases are shared with TRBD1. The V segment lost 4 bases and the J segment 2 bases; nucleotides outside the gene matches: 5. CDR1 is SEHNR, CDR2 FQNEAQ, per germline (reference sequence). CDR3 size: 15 residues. CDR3 protein: CASSSGQELTDTQYF. CDR3 coding DNA: TGTGCCAGCAGCTCGGGACAGGAGCTCACAGATACGCAGTATTTT.

This chain uses TRBV5-1 with TRBJ2-7; 9 nucleotides align to TRBD1. Trimming removed 4 bases from V and 2 bases from J; junction bases left unmatched: 7. This CDR3 is 15 amino acids long. From germline, CDR1 is SGHRS and CDR2 YFSETQ. CDR3 sequence (DNA): TGCGCCAGCAGCCTGGAGGGACAGGGTCCCTACGAGCAGTACTTC. This sequence encodes CASSLEGQGPYEQYF. Combining the CDR3 with reference TRBV5-1 and TRBJ2-7 gives the whole variable domain KAGVTQTPRYLIKTRGQQVTLSCSPISGHRSVSWYQQTPGQGLQFLFEYFSETQRNKGNFPGRFSGRQFSNSRSEMNVSTLELGDSALYLCASSLEGQGPYEQYFGPGTRLTVT.

The rearrangement joins TRBV7-3 to TRBJ1-1; TRBD1 is a possible D gene (6 bases). Germline values: CDR1 SGHTA, CDR2 FQGTGA. Trimming stripped 3 bases from V and 2 bases from J, with 7 bases between. The CDR3 totals 13 residues. The CDR3 region is CASSFGTNTEAFF. CDR3 bases: TGTGCCAGCAGCTTCGGGACAAACACTGAAGCTTTCTTT.

This clone was counted between two and nine times. The chain has TRBV10-3 and TRBJ1-1, with 7 nucleotides matching TRBD1. This CDR3 region has 15 residues. V lost 2 bases to trimming and J lost 2 bases; unmatched junction nucleotides: 5. In germline, CDR1 is ENHRY, CDR2 SYGVKD. CDR3 sequence: CAISEMTGTNTEAFF. The CDR3 DNA is TGTGCCATCAGTGAGATGACAGGGACCAACACTGAAGCTTTCTTT.

The gene calls are TRBV28 and TRBJ2-5, with a tentative D call TRBD2 (5 bases). Germline lookup yields CDR1 MDHEN and CDR2 SYDVKM. This CDR3 spans 11 amino acids. The CDR3 here is CAARDQETQYF. The CDR3 bases are TGTGCAGCGAGGGACCAAGAGACCCAGTACTTC.

This chain connects TRBV29-1 to TRBJ1-1; no definite D call. The V gene's germline CDR1 is SQVTM and CDR2 ANQGSEA. The CDR3 totals 14 residues. The germline V and J ends were trimmed by 1 base and 3 bases, with 12 bases remaining between them. The CDR3 spells CSVEVAGRHTEAFF. The CDR3 DNA reads TGCAGCGTTGAAGTTGCGGGGAGACACACTGAAGCTTTCTTT.